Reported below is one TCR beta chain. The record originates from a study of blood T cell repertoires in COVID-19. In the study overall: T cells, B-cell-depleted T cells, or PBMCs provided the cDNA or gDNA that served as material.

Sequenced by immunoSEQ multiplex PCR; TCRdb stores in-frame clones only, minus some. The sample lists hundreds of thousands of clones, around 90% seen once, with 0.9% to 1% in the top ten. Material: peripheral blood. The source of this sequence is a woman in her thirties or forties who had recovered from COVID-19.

CDR3 residues: CAWTGKNYEQYF. In nucleotides, the CDR3 is TGTGCCTGGACAGGGAAAAACTACGAGCAGTACTTC. The chain recombines TRBV30 with TRBJ2-7, with D perhaps matching TRBD1 (5 bases). This CDR3 spans 12 amino acids. Germline V CDR1 and CDR2: GTSNPN, SVGIG (reference sequence). Trimming cost V 4 bases and J 3 bases, with 10 bases left between them.